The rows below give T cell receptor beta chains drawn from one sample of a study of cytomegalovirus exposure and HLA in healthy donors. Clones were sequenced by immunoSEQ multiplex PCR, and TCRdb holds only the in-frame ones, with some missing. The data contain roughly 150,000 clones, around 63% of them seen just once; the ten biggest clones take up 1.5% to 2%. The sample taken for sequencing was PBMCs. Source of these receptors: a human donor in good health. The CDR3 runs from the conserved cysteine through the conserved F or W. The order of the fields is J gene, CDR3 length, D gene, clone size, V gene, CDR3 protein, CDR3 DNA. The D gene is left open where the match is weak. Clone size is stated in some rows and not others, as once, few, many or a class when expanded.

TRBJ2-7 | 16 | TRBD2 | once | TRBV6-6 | CASSGGSGTSRYEQYF | TGTGCCAGCAGTGGCGGATCCGGGACTAGCCGGTACGAGCAGTACTTC
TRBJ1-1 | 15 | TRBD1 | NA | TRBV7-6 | CASSDGTGTSTEAFF | TGTGCCAGCAGCGATGGGACAGGGACGAGCACTGAAGCTTTCTTT
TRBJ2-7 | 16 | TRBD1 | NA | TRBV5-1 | CASSAGQGADLYEQYF | TGCGCCAGCAGCGCTGGACAGGGGGCCGATTTATACGAGCAGTACTTC
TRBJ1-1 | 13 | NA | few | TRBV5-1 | CASSLQEGTEAFF | TGCGCCAGCAGCTTGCAGGAGGGGACTGAAGCTTTCTTT
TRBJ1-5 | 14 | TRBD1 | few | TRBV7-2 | CASSLQGGNQPQHF | TGTGCCAGCAGTTTACAGGGGGGCAATCAGCCCCAGCATTTT
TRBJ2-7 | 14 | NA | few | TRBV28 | CASRHRVTSYEQYF | TGTGCCAGCAGACACAGGGTTACTTCCTACGAGCAGTACTTC
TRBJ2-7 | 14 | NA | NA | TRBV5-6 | CASSLGGRSDEQYF | TGTGCCAGCAGCTTGGGGGGGAGGAGTGACGAGCAGTACTTC
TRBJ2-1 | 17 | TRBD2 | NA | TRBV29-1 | CSVFLGTGGSKINEQFF | TGCAGCGTCTTTCTGGGCACGGGCGGGAGTAAGATAAATGAGCAGTTCTTC
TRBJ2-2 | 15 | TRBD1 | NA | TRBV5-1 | CASSLAGTEVGELFF | TGCGCCAGCAGCTTGGCCGGGACAGAGGTCGGGGAGCTGTTTTTT
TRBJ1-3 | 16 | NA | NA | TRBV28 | CASSLGVRGKRNTIYF | TGTGCCAGCAGTTTAGGGGTGCGGGGAAAGAGAAACACCATATATTTT
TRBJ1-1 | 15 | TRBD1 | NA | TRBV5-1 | CASSPRDSGYTEAFF | TGCGCCAGCAGCCCCCGGGACAGCGGGTACACTGAAGCTTTCTTT
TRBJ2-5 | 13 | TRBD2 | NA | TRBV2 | CASRDGGMETQYF | TGTGCCAGCAGGGACGGGGGGATGGAGACCCAGTACTTC
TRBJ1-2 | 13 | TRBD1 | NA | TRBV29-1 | CSVADRGLLGYTF | TGCAGCGTAGCTGACAGGGGCCTCCTAGGCTACACCTTC
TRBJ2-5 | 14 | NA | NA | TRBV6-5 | CASKISAGKETQYF | TGTGCCAGCAAGATTTCGGCAGGGAAGGAGACCCAGTACTTC
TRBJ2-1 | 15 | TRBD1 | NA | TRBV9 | CASSVVGQGYNEQFF | TGTGCCAGCAGCGTAGTTGGACAGGGGTACAATGAGCAGTTCTTC
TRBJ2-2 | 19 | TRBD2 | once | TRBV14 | CASSPLGLAGRENTGELFF | TGTGCCAGCAGCCCACTTGGACTAGCGGGCCGCGAGAACACCGGGGAGCTGTTTTTT
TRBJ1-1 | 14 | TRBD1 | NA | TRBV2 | CASRDAGGGTEAFF | TGTGCCAGCAGAGACGCAGGGGGAGGCACTGAAGCTTTCTTT
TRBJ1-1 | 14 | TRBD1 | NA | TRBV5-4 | CASSSGTEETEAFF | TGTGCCAGCAGCTCCGGGACAGAGGAAACTGAAGCTTTCTTT
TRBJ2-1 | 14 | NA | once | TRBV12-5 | CASAPSTVYNEQFF | TGTGCTAGTGCCCCCTCGACAGTCTACAATGAGCAGTTCTTC
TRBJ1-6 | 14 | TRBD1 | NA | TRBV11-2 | CASSLGQENSPLHF | TGTGCCAGCAGCTTGGGACAGGAAAATTCACCCCTCCACTTT
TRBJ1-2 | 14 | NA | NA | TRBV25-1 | CASSESLGPYGYTF | TGTGCCAGCAGTGAATCACTGGGCCCCTATGGCTACACCTTC
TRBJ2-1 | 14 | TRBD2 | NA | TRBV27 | CATRASGLYNEQFF | TGTGCCACCAGGGCTAGCGGCCTTTACAATGAGCAGTTCTTC
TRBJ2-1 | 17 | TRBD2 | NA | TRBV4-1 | CASSLTLSGSRYNEQFF | TGCGCCAGCAGCCTTACGCTTAGCGGGAGTAGGTACAATGAGCAGTTCTTC
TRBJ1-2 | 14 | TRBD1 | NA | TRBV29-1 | CSVASGTGVYGYTF | TGCAGCGTTGCGTCCGGGACAGGGGTGTATGGCTACACCTTC
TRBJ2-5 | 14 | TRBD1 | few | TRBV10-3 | CAISRDRAQETQYF | TGTGCCATCAGTCGAGACAGGGCCCAAGAGACCCAGTACTTC
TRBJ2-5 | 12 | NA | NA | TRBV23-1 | CASSPPVETQYF | TGCGCCAGCAGTCCCCCGGTGGAGACCCAGTACTTC
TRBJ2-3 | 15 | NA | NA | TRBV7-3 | CASSLDRTSTDTQYF | TGTGCCAGCAGCTTAGATCGGACTAGCACAGATACGCAGTATTTT
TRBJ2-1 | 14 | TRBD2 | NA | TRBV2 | CASSGSGSVNEQFF | TGTGCCAGCAGCGGGAGCGGGAGTGTAAATGAGCAGTTCTTC
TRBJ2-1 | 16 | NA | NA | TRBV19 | CASSIISSSSYNEQFF | TGTGCCAGTAGTATAATTAGCAGCAGCTCCTACAATGAGCAGTTCTTC
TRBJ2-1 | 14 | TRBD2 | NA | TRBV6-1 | CASRLAGGGSEQFF | TGTGCCAGCAGACTAGCGGGAGGAGGAAGTGAGCAGTTCTTC
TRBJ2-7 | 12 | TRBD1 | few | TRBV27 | CASKQGATEQYF | TGTGCCAGCAAACAGGGGGCAACGGAGCAGTACTTC
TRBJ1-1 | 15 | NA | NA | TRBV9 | CASSVDQQPNPEAFF | TGTGCCAGCAGCGTAGATCAACAGCCGAACCCTGAAGCTTTCTTT
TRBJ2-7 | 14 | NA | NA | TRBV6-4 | CASSGRTESYEQYF | TGTGCCAGCAGTGGACGGACTGAATCCTACGAGCAGTACTTC
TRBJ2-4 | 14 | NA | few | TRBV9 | CASSVGAMENIQYF | TGTGCCAGCAGCGTGGGGGCGATGGAAAACATTCAGTACTTC
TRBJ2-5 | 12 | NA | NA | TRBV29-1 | CSVDRGQETQYF | TGCAGCGTTGACAGGGGCCAAGAGACCCAGTACTTC
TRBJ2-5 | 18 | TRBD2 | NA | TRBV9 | CASSVAPGLAGHQETQYF | TGTGCCAGCAGCGTAGCCCCGGGACTAGCGGGCCACCAAGAGACCCAGTACTTC
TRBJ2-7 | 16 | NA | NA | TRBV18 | CASSPFFRRDNLEQYF | TGTGCCAGCTCACCTTTTTTTCGCCGGGACAACCTCGAGCAGTACTTC
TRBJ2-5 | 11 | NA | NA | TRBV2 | CASRAWETQYF | TGTGCCAGCAGGGCCTGGGAGACCCAGTACTTC
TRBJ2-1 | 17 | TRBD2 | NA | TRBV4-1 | CASSLRGLAVSYNEQFF | TGCGCCAGCAGCCTCCGGGGACTAGCGGTCTCCTACAATGAGCAGTTCTTC
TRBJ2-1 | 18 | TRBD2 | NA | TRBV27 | CASRLALAGGDPYNEQFF | TGTGCCAGCAGACTGGCGCTAGCGGGAGGTGATCCATACAATGAGCAGTTCTTC
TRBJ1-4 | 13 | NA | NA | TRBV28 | CASSFLNQKKLFF | TGTGCCAGCAGTTTTTTGAACCAGAAGAAACTGTTTTTT
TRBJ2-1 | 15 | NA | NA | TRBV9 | CASSPSLASHHEQFF | TGTGCCAGCAGCCCGAGTCTAGCCTCACACCATGAGCAGTTCTTC
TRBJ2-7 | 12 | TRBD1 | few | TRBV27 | CASSLTGYEQYF | TGTGCCAGCAGCCTGACAGGGTACGAGCAGTACTTC
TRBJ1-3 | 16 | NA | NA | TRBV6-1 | CASSDRSAPSGNTIYF | TGTGCCAGCAGTGATCGCAGTGCACCCTCTGGAAACACCATATATTTT
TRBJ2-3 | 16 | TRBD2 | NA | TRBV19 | CASTGRLAGDTDTQYF | TGTGCCAGTACGGGGCGACTAGCGGGGGACACAGATACGCAGTATTTT
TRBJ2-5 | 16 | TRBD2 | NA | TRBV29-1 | CSVAPGASGRRETQYF | TGCAGCGTGGCCCCGGGTGCTAGCGGGAGAAGGGAGACCCAGTACTTC
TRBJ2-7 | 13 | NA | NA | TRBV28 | CASSFDTPYEQYF | TGTGCCAGCAGTTTTGACACCCCCTACGAGCAGTACTTC
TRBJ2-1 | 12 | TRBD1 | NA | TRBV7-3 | CASSPEGAPQFF | TGTGCCAGCAGCCCCGAGGGGGCCCCGCAGTTCTTC
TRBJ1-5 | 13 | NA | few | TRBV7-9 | CASSPSGGQPQHF | TGTGCCAGCAGTCCCAGCGGGGGCCAGCCCCAGCATTTT
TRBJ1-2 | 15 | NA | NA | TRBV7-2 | CASSTYREPNYGYTF | TGTGCCAGCAGCACCTACAGGGAGCCTAACTATGGCTACACCTTC
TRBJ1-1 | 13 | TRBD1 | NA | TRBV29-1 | CSVTGTGDTEAFF | TGCAGCGTTACCGGGACAGGGGACACTGAAGCTTTCTTT
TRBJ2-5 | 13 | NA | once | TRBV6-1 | CASRVAGQETQYF | TGTGCCAGCAGGGTGGCAGGTCAAGAGACCCAGTACTTC
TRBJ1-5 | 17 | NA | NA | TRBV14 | CASSQDGPRGTNQPQHF | TGTGCCAGCAGCCAAGATGGACCCAGGGGCACCAATCAGCCCCAGCATTTT
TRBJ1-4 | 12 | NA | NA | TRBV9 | CASQGNGEKLFF | TGTGCCAGTCAGGGGAATGGGGAAAAACTGTTTTTT
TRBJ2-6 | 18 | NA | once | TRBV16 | CASSPATGSLSGANVLTF | TGTGCCAGCAGCCCGGCAACAGGGTCCCTCTCTGGGGCCAACGTCCTGACTTTC